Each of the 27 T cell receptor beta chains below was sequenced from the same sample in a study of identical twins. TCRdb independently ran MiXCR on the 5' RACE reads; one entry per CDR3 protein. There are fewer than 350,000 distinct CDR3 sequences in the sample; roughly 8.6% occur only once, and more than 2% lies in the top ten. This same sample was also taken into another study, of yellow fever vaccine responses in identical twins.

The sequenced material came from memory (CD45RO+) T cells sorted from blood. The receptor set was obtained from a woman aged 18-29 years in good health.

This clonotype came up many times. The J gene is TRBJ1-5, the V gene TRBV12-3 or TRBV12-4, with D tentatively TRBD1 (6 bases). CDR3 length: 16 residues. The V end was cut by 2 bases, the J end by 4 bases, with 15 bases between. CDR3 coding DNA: TGTGCCAGCAGTTTAAGGCAGGGGAGTTATAATCAGCCCCAGCATTTT. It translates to CASSLRQGSYNQPQHF.

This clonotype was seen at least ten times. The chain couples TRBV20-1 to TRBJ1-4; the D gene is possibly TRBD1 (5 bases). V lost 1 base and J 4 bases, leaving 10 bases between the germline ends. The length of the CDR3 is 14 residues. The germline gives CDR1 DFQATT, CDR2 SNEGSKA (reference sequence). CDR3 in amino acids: CSARGDGNNEKLFF. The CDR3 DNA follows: TGCAGTGCTAGAGGGGACGGAAATAATGAAAAACTGTTTTTT.

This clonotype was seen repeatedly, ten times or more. CDR3 sequence reads: CASKDHPGHRSSYEQYV. The CDR3, as DNA: TGTGCCAGCAAGGATCATCCGGGACATAGGAGCTCCTACGAGCAGTACGTC. This chain uses TRBV7-9 with TRBJ2-7; perhaps TRBD1 as D (6 bases). Germline V gene sequence: CDR1 SEHNR, CDR2 FQNEAQ (reference sequence). V lost 7 bases, J lost 0 bases, and 22 bases lay in between. The CDR3 is 17 residues long.

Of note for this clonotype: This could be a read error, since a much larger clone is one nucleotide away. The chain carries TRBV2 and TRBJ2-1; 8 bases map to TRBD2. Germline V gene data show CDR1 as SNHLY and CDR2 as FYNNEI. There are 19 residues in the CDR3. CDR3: CAISRSGVAGKSSYNEQFF. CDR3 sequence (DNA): TGTGCCATCAGTAGATCCGGAGTAGCGGGAAAAAGCTCCTACAATGAGCAGTTCTTC.

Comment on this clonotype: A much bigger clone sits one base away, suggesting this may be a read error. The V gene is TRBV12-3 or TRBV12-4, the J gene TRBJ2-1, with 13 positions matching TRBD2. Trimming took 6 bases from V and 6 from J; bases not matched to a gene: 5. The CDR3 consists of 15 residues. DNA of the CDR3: TGTGCCAGCAGGCCACTAGCGGGAGGGCGCAATGAGCAGTTCTTC. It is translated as CASRPLAGGRNEQFF.

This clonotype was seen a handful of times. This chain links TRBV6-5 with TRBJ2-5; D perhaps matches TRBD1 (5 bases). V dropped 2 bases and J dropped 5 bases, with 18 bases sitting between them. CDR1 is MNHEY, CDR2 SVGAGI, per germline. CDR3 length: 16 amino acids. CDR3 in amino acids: CASSYRRSRVFETQYF. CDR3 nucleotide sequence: TGTGCCAGCAGTTACAGGCGGAGCAGGGTGTTCGAGACCCAGTACTTC.

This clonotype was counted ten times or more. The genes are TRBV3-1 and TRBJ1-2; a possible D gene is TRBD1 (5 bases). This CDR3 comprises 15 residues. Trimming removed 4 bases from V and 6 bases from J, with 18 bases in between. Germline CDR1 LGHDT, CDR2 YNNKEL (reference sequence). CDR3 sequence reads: CASSPNIGTLNGYTF. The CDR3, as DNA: TGTGCCAGCAGCCCGAATATCGGGACGCTCAATGGCTACACCTTC.

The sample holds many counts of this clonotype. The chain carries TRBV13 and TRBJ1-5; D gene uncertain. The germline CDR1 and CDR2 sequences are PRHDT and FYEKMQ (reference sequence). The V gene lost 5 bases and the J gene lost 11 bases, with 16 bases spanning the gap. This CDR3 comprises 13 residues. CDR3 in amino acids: CASSRRDLKTQHF. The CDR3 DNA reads TGTGCCAGCAGCCGCCGTGATTTAAAGACCCAGCATTTT.

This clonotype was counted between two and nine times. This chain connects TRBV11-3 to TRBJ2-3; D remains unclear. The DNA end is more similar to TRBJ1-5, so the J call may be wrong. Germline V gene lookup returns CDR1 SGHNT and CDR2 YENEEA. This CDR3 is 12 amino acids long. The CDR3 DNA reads TGTGCCAGCAGCTTAGTTGGTGATACGCAGCATTTT. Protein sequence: CASSLVGDTQHF.

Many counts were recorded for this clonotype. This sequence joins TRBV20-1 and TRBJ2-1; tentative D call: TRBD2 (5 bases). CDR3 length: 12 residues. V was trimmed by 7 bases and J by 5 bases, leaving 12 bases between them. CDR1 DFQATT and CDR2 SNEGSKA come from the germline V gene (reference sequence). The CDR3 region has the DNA TGCAGTGGCGGGCAGCCCGACAATGAGCAGTTCTTC. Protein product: CSGGQPDNEQFF.

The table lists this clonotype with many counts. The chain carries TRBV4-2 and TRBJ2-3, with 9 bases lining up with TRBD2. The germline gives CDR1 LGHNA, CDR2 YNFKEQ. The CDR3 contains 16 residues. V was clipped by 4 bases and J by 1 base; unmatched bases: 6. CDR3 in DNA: TGTGCCAGCAGCCTACAGGTAGCGGGGGGCACAGATACGCAGTATTTT. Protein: CASSLQVAGGTDTQYF.

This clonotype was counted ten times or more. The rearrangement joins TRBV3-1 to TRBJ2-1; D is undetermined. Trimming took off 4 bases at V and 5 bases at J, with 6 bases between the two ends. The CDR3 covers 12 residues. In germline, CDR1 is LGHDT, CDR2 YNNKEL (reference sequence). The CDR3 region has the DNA TGTGCCAGCAGCCCGGGCGACAATGAGCAGTTCTTC. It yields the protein CASSPGDNEQFF.

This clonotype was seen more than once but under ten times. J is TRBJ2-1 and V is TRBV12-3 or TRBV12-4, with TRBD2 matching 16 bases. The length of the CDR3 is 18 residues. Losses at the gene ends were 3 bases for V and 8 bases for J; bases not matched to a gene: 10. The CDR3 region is CASSLGLAGGPMIDEQFF. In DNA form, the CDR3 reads TGTGCCAGCAGTTTGGGACTAGCGGGAGGGCCTATGATCGATGAGCAGTTCTTC.

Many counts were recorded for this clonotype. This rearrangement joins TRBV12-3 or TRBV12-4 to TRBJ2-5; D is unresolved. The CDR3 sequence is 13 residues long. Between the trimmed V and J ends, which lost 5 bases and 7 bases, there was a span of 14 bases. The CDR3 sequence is CASSPRLGVTQYF. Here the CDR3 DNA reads TGTGCCAGCAGTCCCCGCCTCGGCGTGACCCAGTACTTC.

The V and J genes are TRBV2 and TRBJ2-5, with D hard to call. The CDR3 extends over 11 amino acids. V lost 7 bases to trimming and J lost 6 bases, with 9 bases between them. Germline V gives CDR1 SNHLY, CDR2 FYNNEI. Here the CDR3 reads CASNPGKTQYF. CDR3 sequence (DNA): TGTGCCAGCAACCCTGGGAAGACCCAGTACTTC.

The CDR3 nucleotides are TGTGCCAGTAGTACCCCAGGGTGGGGCCGGTACATTCAGTACTTC. It encodes CASSTPGWGRYIQYF. This chain joins TRBV19 and TRBJ2-4; tentatively, D is TRBD1 (5 bases). CDR3 length: 15 residues. The ends were cut back, 4 bases at V and 8 bases at J, with 18 bases in the middle. Germline V CDR1 and CDR2: LNHDA, SQIVND (reference sequence).

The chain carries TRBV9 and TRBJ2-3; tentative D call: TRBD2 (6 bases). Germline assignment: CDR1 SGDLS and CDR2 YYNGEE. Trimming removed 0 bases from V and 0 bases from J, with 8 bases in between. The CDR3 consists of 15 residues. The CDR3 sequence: CASSVEGTSTDTQYF. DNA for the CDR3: TGTGCCAGCAGCGTAGAGGGGACTAGCACAGATACGCAGTATTTT.

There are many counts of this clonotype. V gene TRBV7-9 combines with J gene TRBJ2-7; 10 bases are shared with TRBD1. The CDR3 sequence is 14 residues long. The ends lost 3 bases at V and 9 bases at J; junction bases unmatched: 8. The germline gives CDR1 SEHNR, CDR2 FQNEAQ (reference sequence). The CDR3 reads CASSLAGDRGRQYF. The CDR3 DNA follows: TGTGCCAGCAGCTTGGCCGGGGACAGGGGAAGGCAGTACTTC.

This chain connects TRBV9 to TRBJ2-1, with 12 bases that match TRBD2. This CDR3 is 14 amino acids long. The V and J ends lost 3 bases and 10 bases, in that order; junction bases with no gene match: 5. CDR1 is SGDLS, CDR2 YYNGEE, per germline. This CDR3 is CASSAVTSGGEQFF. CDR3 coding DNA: TGTGCCAGCAGCGCCGTGACTAGCGGGGGAGAGCAGTTCTTC.

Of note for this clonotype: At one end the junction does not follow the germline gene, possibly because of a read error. The CDR3 here is CASSLLAAYNEQFF. The DNA for the CDR3 is TGTGCCAGCAGCCTACTAGCGGCCTACAATGAGCAGTTCTTT. The chain recombines TRBV27 with TRBJ2-1; 8 positions match TRBD2. CDR1 and CDR2 from the germline V gene are MNHEY and SMNVEV (reference sequence). The CDR3 consists of 14 residues.

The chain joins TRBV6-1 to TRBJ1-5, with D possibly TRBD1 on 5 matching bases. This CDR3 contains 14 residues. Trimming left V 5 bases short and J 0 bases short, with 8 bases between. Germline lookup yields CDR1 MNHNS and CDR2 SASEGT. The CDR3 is CASSQGLSNQPQHF. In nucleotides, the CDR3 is TGTGCCAGCAGTCAGGGACTTAGCAATCAGCCCCAGCATTTT.

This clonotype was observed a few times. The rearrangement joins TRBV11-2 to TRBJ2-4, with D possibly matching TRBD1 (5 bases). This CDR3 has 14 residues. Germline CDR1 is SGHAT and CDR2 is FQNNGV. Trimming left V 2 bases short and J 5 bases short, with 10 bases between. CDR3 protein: CASSLRLGENIQYF. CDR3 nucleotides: TGTGCCAGCAGCTTACGGCTAGGGGAAAACATTCAGTACTTC. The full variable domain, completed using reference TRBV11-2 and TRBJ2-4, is EAGVAQSPRYKIIEKRQSVAFWCNPISGHATLYWYQQILGQGPKLLIQFQNNGVVDDSQLPKDRFSAERLKGVDSTLKIQPAKLEDSAVYLCASSLRLGENIQYFGAGTRLSVL.

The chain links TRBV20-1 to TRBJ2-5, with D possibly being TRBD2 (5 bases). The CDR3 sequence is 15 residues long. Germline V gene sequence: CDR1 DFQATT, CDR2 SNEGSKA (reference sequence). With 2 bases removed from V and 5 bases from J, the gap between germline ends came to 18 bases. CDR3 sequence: CSARFPAGVSETQYF. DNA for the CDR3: TGCAGTGCTAGATTCCCGGCCGGGGTATCGGAGACCCAGTACTTC.

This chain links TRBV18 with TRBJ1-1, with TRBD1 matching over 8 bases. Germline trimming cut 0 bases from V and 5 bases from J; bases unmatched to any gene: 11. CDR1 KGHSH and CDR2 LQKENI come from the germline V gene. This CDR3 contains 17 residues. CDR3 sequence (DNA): TGTGCCAGCTCACCACCCCGGACAGGGCCAAAATCGACTGAAGCTTTCTTT. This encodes CASSPPRTGPKSTEAFF.

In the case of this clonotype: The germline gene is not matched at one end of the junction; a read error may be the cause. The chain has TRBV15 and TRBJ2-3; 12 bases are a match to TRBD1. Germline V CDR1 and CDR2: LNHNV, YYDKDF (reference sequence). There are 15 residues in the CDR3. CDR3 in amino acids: CATSNGTGGPDTQYF. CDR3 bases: TGTGCCACAAGCAACGGGACAGGGGGCCCAGATACGCAGTATTTT. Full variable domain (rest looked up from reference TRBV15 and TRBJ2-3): DAMVIQNPRYQVTQFGKPVTLSCSQTLNHNVMYWYQQKSSQAPKLLFHYYDKDFNNEADTPDNFQSRRPNTSFCFLDIRSPGLGDTAMYLCATSNGTGGPDTQYFGPGTRLTVL.

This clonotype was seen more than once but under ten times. The CDR3 sequence is CASTQSTYNEQFF. As DNA, the CDR3 is TGTGCCAGCACCCAGAGTACCTACAATGAGCAGTTCTTC. The V call is TRBV6-2 or TRBV6-3, the J call TRBJ2-1, with D uncertain. The CDR3 is 13 residues long. CDR1 MNHEY and CDR2 SVGEGT come from the germline V gene. V was cut by 7 bases and J by 2 bases, with 9 bases left in between.

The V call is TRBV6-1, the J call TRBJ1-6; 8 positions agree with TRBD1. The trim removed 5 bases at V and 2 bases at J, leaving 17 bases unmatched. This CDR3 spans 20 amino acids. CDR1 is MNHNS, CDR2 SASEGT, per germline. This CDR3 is CASSQRRLQGGMTYNSPLHF. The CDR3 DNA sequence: TGTGCCAGCAGTCAACGACGACTACAGGGGGGTATGACCTATAATTCACCCCTCCACTTT.